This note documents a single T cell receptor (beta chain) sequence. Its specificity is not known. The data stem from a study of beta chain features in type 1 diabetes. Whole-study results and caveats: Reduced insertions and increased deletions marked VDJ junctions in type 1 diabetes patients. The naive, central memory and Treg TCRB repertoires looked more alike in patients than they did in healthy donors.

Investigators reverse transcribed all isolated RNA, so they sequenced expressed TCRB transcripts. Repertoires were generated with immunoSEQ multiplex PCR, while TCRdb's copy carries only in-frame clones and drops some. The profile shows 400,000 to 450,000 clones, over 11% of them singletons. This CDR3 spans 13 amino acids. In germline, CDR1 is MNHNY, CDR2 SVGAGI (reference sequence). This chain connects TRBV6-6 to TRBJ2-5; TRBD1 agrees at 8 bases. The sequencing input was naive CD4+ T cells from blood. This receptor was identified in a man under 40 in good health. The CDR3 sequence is CAFGQGGAETQYF. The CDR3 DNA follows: TGTGCTTTCGGACAGGGAGGTGCAGAGACCCAGTACTTC.